This is a list of T cell receptor beta chains from one sample in a study of chemoradiotherapy in HPV16-positive cancers. Some clones are missing from TCRdb's copy, which holds only in-frame ones; the method was immunoSEQ multiplex PCR. The sample holds over 10,000 clones, roughly 64% seen once. This material was acquired from a patient who underwent chemoradiotherapy. These receptors came from a human donor with HPV-associated anogenital cancer. The CDR3 runs from the conserved cysteine through the conserved F or W. D genes are given only for firm matches. Clone size is stated in some rows and not others, as once, few, many or a class when expanded.

d_call,v_call,clone_size,j_call,cdr3_aa,cdr3_nt
TRBD1,TRBV7-9,.,TRBJ1-2,CASSWTGPGDGYTF,TGTGCCAGCAGCTGGACAGGGCCAGGGGATGGCTACACCTTC
.,TRBV7-9,.,TRBJ1-2,CASSLAGSRVGYTF,TGTGCCAGCAGCTTAGCGGGGTCCCGGGTTGGCTACACCTTC
TRBD1,TRBV7-9,.,TRBJ1-1,CASSLAGQRLSTEAFF,TGTGCCAGCAGCTTAGCGGGACAGAGGCTAAGCACTGAAGCTTTCTTT
.,TRBV28,.,TRBJ2-3,CASSSPTTFAYF,TGTGCCAGCAGTTCTCCGACTACCTTTGCGTATTTT
.,TRBV5-5,.,TRBJ1-2,CASSLEEGRAYGYTF,TGTGCCAGCAGCTTGGAGGAAGGCAGGGCGTATGGCTACACCTTC
TRBD1,TRBV9,.,TRBJ2-5,CASSVTTGQVDETQYF,TGTGCCAGCAGCGTAACGACCGGACAGGTGGACGAGACCCAGTACTTC
.,TRBV6-1,few,TRBJ2-6,CASEGEGAGANVLTF,TGTGCCAGCGAGGGGGAGGGGGCTGGGGCCAACGTCCTGACTTTC
.,TRBV19,.,TRBJ1-5,CASSSAGRLGLKMEPQHF,TGTGCCAGTAGTAGCGCGGGACGGTTGGGTTTGAAAATGGAGCCCCAGCATTTT
.,TRBV21-1,.,TRBJ1-4,CASSSQPGDRGNEKLFF,TGTGCCAGCAGCAGCCAACCCGGGGACAGGGGAAATGAAAAACTGTTTTTT
.,TRBV5-1,.,TRBJ1-4,CASSFQPGNEKLFF,TGCGCCAGCAGCTTCCAACCGGGGAATGAAAAACTGTTTTTT
TRBD1,TRBV9,.,TRBJ1-3,CASSGPTGIANTIYF,TGTGCCAGCAGCGGCCCGACAGGGATTGCAAACACCATATATTTT
.,TRBV5-1,few,TRBJ1-1,CASSLVTEAFF,TGCGCCAGCAGCTTGGTCACTGAAGCTTTCTTT
.,TRBV6-6,few,TRBJ1-5,CASSTPTGPQHF,TGTGCCAGCAGTACTCCTACGGGCCCCCAGCATTTT
.,TRBV7-8,few,TRBJ1-3,CASSNTGQPGNTIYF,TGTGCCAGCAGCAATACAGGCCAGCCTGGAAACACCATATATTTT
TRBD1,TRBV7-3,.,TRBJ1-1,CASSSLPPGQGNTEAFF,TGTGCCAGCAGCTCCTTACCTCCGGGACAGGGGAACACTGAAGCTTTCTTT
.,TRBV19,.,TRBJ2-3,CASRFTDTQYF,TGTGCCAGTAGGTTCACAGATACGCAGTATTTT
.,TRBV5-1,few,TRBJ2-7,CASSPNPLSYEQYF,TGCGCCAGCAGCCCAAACCCCCTCTCCTACGAGCAGTACTTC
.,TRBV11-2,few,TRBJ1-1,CATASRSRVEAFF,TGTGCCACAGCATCTCGGTCCAGGGTGGAAGCTTTCTTT
TRBD1,TRBV10-3,once,TRBJ1-2,CAIRVPDRNNYGYTF,TGTGCCATCCGGGTACCGGACAGGAATAACTATGGCTACACCTTC
.,TRBV7-8,.,TRBJ2-1,CASRPHVGNEQFF,TGTGCCAGCAGACCCCACGTGGGCAATGAGCAGTTCTTC
.,TRBV28,.,TRBJ1-4,CASSPPDRYNEKLFF,TGTGCCAGCAGTCCCCCGGACAGATATAACGAAAAACTGTTTTTT
.,TRBV4-1,.,TRBJ2-2,CASSPAGMNTGELFF,TGCGCCAGCAGCCCCGCGGGGATGAACACCGGGGAGCTGTTTTTT
.,TRBV7-3,few,TRBJ2-2,CASRDPGAGELFF,TGTGCCAGCAGGGACCCCGGGGCCGGGGAGCTGTTTTTT
.,TRBV7-8,.,TRBJ1-1,CASSLELIMNTEAFF,TGTGCCAGCAGCTTAGAGCTGATAATGAACACTGAAGCTTTCTTT
.,TRBV2,few,TRBJ2-2,CASSEGSAFGELFF,TGTGCCAGCAGTGAAGGGTCGGCATTCGGGGAGCTGTTTTTT
.,TRBV9,.,TRBJ2-3,CASTGDSRTDTQYF,TGTGCCAGCACCGGGGACTCCCGCACAGATACGCAGTATTTT
TRBD1,TRBV28,.,TRBJ1-1,CASSLIGDSRPNTEAFF,TGTGCCAGCAGTTTAATTGGGGACAGCCGCCCGAACACTGAAGCTTTCTTT
TRBD1,TRBV4-1,once,TRBJ1-2,CASSLTPRDRVSYTF,TGCGCCAGCAGCCTGACCCCCCGGGACAGGGTTAGCTACACCTTC
TRBD1,TRBV27,.,TRBJ1-5,CASRETGGNQPQHF,TGTGCCAGCAGAGAGACAGGGGGCAATCAGCCCCAGCATTTT
.,TRBV19,.,TRBJ2-3,CASSMTPSTDTQYF,TGTGCCAGTAGTATGACACCAAGCACAGATACGCAGTATTTT
.,TRBV5-1,few,TRBJ1-1,CASSKITGLTEAFF,TGCGCCAGCAGCAAAATAACAGGGTTGACTGAAGCTTTCTTT
.,TRBV7-7,once,TRBJ2-2,CASSLMANTGELFF,TGTGCTAGCAGCTTAATGGCGAACACCGGGGAGCTGTTTTTT
TRBD2,TRBV27,few,TRBJ2-7,CASSRVGGRVDEQYF,TGTGCCAGCAGCCGCGTGGGAGGGAGGGTCGACGAGCAGTACTTC
.,TRBV4-1,.,TRBJ1-2,CASSQPEGGSYGYTF,TGCGCCAGCAGCCAACCCGAAGGGGGTAGCTATGGCTACACCTTC
.,TRBV7-9,medium-sized,TRBJ1-1,CASSLDQGEAFF,TGTGCCAGCAGCTTGGATCAGGGTGAAGCTTTCTTT
TRBD1,TRBV7-3,few,TRBJ2-7,CASRAGTGAHEQYF,TGTGCCAGCAGGGCCGGGACAGGGGCCCACGAGCAGTACTTC
.,TRBV9,few,TRBJ2-3,CASSLSHGRSTDTQYF,TGTGCCAGCAGCCTCTCACACGGGAGAAGCACAGATACGCAGTATTTT
.,TRBV9,few,TRBJ2-3,CASSPGLPDVDTQYF,TGTGCCAGCAGCCCGGGACTCCCTGATGTGGATACGCAGTATTTT
TRBD1,TRBV9,.,TRBJ2-3,CASSPGTASTDTQYF,TGTGCCAGCAGCCCTGGGACAGCCAGCACAGATACGCAGTATTTT
.,TRBV19,.,TRBJ2-7,CASSESRDAFYEQYF,TGTGCCAGTAGTGAATCGAGGGACGCCTTCTACGAGCAGTACTTC
.,TRBV5-1,once,TRBJ2-1,CASSFNTNSYNEQFF,TGCGCCAGCAGCTTCAATACGAACTCCTACAATGAGCAGTTCTTC
.,TRBV10-3,.,TRBJ2-7,CAISGTGANYEQYF,TGTGCCATCAGCGGAACCGGGGCTAACTACGAGCAGTACTTC
TRBD2,TRBV4-2,.,TRBJ2-7,CASSPGGLAGFYEQYF,TGTGCCAGCAGCCCTGGAGGACTAGCGGGGTTCTACGAGCAGTACTTC